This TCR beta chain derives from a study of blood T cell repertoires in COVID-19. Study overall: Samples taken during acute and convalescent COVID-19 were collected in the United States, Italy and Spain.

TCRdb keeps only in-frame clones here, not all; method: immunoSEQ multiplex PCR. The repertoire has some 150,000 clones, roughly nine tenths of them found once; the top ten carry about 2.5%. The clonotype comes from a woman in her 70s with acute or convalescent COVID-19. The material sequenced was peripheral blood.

CDR3 nucleotides: TGCGCCAGCAGCCAAGTGCGGTTAGCGGTGACGCAAGAGACCCAGTACTTC. Encoded protein: CASSQVRLAVTQETQYF. The chain combines TRBV4-1 with TRBJ2-5; the D gene is possibly TRBD2 (6 bases). The V gene lost 1 base and the J gene lost 2 bases, with 17 bases spanning the gap. Germline CDR1 MGHRA, CDR2 YSYEKL. CDR3 length: 17 amino acids.